The source of this T cell receptor (beta chain) is a study of OX40 agonist ivuxolimab in advanced cancers. TCRdb's copy holds only in-frame clones and misses some; the assay was immunoSEQ multiplex PCR. The table records 65,000 to 85,000 clones, 80% to 95% of them present only once. This clone was detected a few times. The antigen is not known. Study-wide points: At 0.1-3.0 mg/kg, partial responders had clonal expansion among the lowest observed. Clones of CD4+ and CD8+ blood T cells grew by week 6 at doses of 0.1 to 3.0 mg/kg. Average numbers of expanded clones were greater in CD8+ T cells than in CD4+. Low normalized clonal expansion also occurred in some nonresponding patients.

CDR3 length: 13 residues. Trimming shortened V by 3 bases and J by 2 bases, and 7 bases separated the two germline ends. From germline, CDR1 is LNHDA and CDR2 SQIVND (reference sequence). The TCR originated in an adult with an advanced solid tumor such as melanoma, head and neck, liver or kidney cancer. The chain is built from TRBV19 and TRBJ2-5; D remains ambiguous. The sequencing used CD4+ or CD8+ T cells sorted from blood, collected in a trial of the OX40 agonist ivuxolimab. CDR3 residues: CASSMLGQETQYF. CDR3 nucleotide sequence: TGTGCCAGTAGTATGTTGGGTCAAGAGACCCAGTACTTC.